Below are 30 T cell receptor beta chains sequenced from a single sample in a study of T cells in Graves' hyperthyroidism and ophthalmopathy. Using RNA transcripts as the source, TCR beta CDR3 regions were amplified. In the first-round RT-PCR of the TCR CDR3, the HTBI primer set was used. Each CDR3 protein is one row after TCRdb ran MiXCR on the multiplex PCR reads. This sample has approximately 630,000 distinct CDR3 sequences, with around 16% found just once. The sequencing sample was made of blood. The receptor set was obtained from a young woman with Graves' hyperthyroidism.

V usage is TRBV27 and J usage is TRBJ1-6; no clear D. The V and J ends lost 6 bases and 2 bases respectively, with 20 bases between them. Germline V gives CDR1 MNHEY, CDR2 SMNVEV (reference sequence). The CDR3 contains 18 residues. The CDR3 loop is CASSPSLPGRPYNSPLHF. The DNA for the CDR3 is TGTGCCAGCAGCCCCTCCTTGCCCGGACGTCCCTATAATTCACCCCTCCACTTT.

The CDR3 protein is CASTGGAFYEQYF. In DNA form, the CDR3 reads TGTGCCAGCACCGGGGGGGCGTTCTACGAGCAGTACTTC. The J gene is TRBJ2-7, the V gene TRBV6-1, with 8 bases lining up with TRBD2. CDR3 length equals 13 residues. Germline CDR1 MNHNS, CDR2 SASEGT. Unmatched junction bases numbered 5, after V lost 7 bases and J lost 3 bases.

This clonotype was counted a few times. This chain uses TRBV9 with TRBJ1-6; D uncertain. Between the trimmed V and J ends, which lost 0 bases and 10 bases, there was a span of 5 bases. CDR3 length: 12 amino acids. Germline assignment: CDR1 SGDLS and CDR2 YYNGEE. DNA for the CDR3: TGTGCCAGCAGCGTAGCTCACTCACCCCTCCACTTT. Translated, it gives CASSVAHSPLHF.

This clonotype showed up many times. This chain joins TRBV5-1 and TRBJ1-2; D is perhaps TRBD1 (6 bases). Germline loops: CDR1 SGHRS, CDR2 YFSETQ. This CDR3 has 14 amino acids. V gave up 2 bases and J gave up 7 bases, with 15 bases separating them. The CDR3 spells CASSLGGPDSGYTF. The DNA for the CDR3 is TGCGCCAGCAGCTTAGGGGGACCCGATTCTGGCTACACCTTC.

This clonotype came up many times. The genes are TRBV9 and TRBJ2-1, with TRBD2 as a possible D gene (5 bases). This CDR3 comprises 15 residues. V gave up 0 bases and J gave up 3 bases, with 10 bases separating them. Germline V CDR1 and CDR2: SGDLS, YYNGEE. The CDR3 protein is CASSVVSSSYNEQFF. The CDR3 nucleotides read TGTGCCAGCAGCGTAGTGTCTAGCAGCTACAATGAGCAGTTCTTC. Drawing the rest from reference TRBV9 and TRBJ2-1, the complete variable domain is DSGVTQTPKHLITATGQRVTLRCSPRSGDLSVYWYQQSLDQGLQFLIQYYNGEERAKGNILERFSAQQFPDLHSELNLSSLELGDSALYFCASSVVSSSYNEQFFGPGTRLTVL.

The chain employs TRBV5-1 and TRBJ2-6, with D uncertain. Trimming removed 3 bases at V and 2 bases at J, with 9 bases between. CDR3 length: 15 residues. Germline CDR1 SGHRS, CDR2 YFSETQ. In DNA, the CDR3 is TGCGCCAGCAGCTCTGAGGTAACTGGGGCCAACGTCCTGACTTTC. This codes for CASSSEVTGANVLTF.

This chain links TRBV5-8 with TRBJ1-5; D ambiguous. The CDR3 extends over 13 amino acids. Deletions cut 2 bases from V and 4 bases from J, with 7 bases between. Germline V CDR1 and CDR2: SGHTS, YDEGEE. The CDR3 nucleotides read TGTGCCAGCAGCTTTGACCCAAATCAGCCCCAGCATTTT. Translating it yields CASSFDPNQPQHF.

This clonotype was counted ten times or more. The chain couples TRBV6-1 to TRBJ1-1; D not certain. V was clipped by 8 bases and J by 1 base, with 8 bases between them. The CDR3 consists of 12 residues. Germline V lookup: CDR1 MNHNS, CDR2 SASEGT. The CDR3 loop is CASVRENTEAFF. The DNA for the CDR3 is TGTGCCAGCGTTAGAGAGAACACTGAAGCTTTCTTT.

This chain joins TRBV9 and TRBJ2-5; D is ambiguous. CDR1 is SGDLS, CDR2 YYNGEE, per germline. This CDR3 has 15 amino acids. The V end lost 0 bases, the J end lost 5 bases, and 14 bases lay between the germline ends. In DNA, the CDR3 is TGTGCCAGCAGCGTAGACGGTAGTCTGAGGGAGACCCAGTACTTC. It codes for CASSVDGSLRETQYF.

This clonotype was observed many times. V usage is TRBV29-1 and J usage is TRBJ2-2; perhaps TRBD1 as D (5 bases). Trimming removed 4 bases at V and 3 bases at J, with 6 bases between. The CDR3 extends over 12 amino acids. Germline assignment: CDR1 SQVTM and CDR2 ANQGSEA. CDR3 residues: CSVVQDTGELFF. The CDR3 region has the DNA TGCAGCGTTGTACAGGACACCGGGGAGCTGTTTTTT.

The CDR3, as DNA: TGTGCCAGCAGTTCCGGGGACAGAGGAACTAACTATGGCTACACCTTC. Translated: CASSSGDRGTNYGYTF. The genes are TRBV12-3 or TRBV12-4 and TRBJ1-2; TRBD1 agrees at 7 bases. J gave up 0 bases and V 4 bases, and 8 bases lay outside the gene matches. This CDR3 is 16 amino acids long.

This clonotype appeared many times. This chain links TRBV12-5 with TRBJ2-5; 7 bases are a match to TRBD1. CDR3 length equals 16 residues. The germline V gene encodes CDR1 LGHNT and CDR2 FRNRAP. The trim removed 3 bases at V and 3 bases at J, leaving 10 bases unmatched. The CDR3 spells CASGFWPGTEEETQYF. The CDR3 DNA follows: TGTGCTAGTGGTTTCTGGCCAGGGACAGAAGAAGAGACCCAGTACTTC.

This rearrangement joins TRBV20-1 to TRBJ2-3; 11 bases match TRBD1. The CDR3 spans 18 residues. CDR1 is DFQATT, CDR2 SNEGSKA, per germline (reference sequence). After removal of 1 base from V and 8 bases from J, the junction contained 17 bases not matched to a gene. The CDR3, as DNA: TGCAGTGCTAGAGCGGGGGCTGGACAGGGGGCGTCTTGGGGTACGCAGTATTTT. This sequence encodes CSARAGAGQGASWGTQYF.

This clonotype was detected only a few times. The chain combines TRBV29-1 with TRBJ2-1; 9 bases fit TRBD1. The CDR3 runs to 14 residues. CDR1 is SQVTM, CDR2 ANQGSEA, per germline. The J segment lost 10 bases and the V segment lost 3 bases, leaving 10 bases of the junction unmatched. CDR3 residues: CSVDEGQGVGEQFF. The CDR3 nucleotides are TGCAGCGTTGATGAGGGACAGGGAGTAGGCGAGCAGTTCTTC.

In its sample, this clonotype was seen a few times. The chain employs TRBV15 and TRBJ2-5, with 12 bases identical to TRBD2. V was pared by 1 base and J by 5 bases, with 14 bases of the junction left unmatched. The CDR3 consists of 19 residues. From germline, CDR1 is LNHNV and CDR2 YYDKDF (reference sequence). The CDR3 is CATSRGKTSGSVLRETQYF. The DNA for the CDR3 is TGTGCCACCAGCAGAGGAAAGACTAGCGGGAGCGTCCTCAGGGAGACCCAGTACTTC.

This clonotype was recorded many times. The V gene is TRBV9, the J gene TRBJ2-7; the D gene is possibly TRBD1 (6 bases). Germline CDR1 SGDLS, CDR2 YYNGEE. The CDR3 is made up of 14 amino acids. Trimming shortened V by 1 base and J by 3 bases, and 11 bases separated the two germline ends. CDR3 sequence (DNA): TGTGCCAGCAGCGTATGGGGACAACTCTACGAGCAGTACTTC. Protein: CASSVWGQLYEQYF.

The chain joins TRBV7-8 to TRBJ1-1; possible D gene TRBD1, 5 bases. The CDR3 runs 14 residues. The germline V gene has CDR1 SGHVS and CDR2 FQNEAQ. The germline V and J ends were trimmed by 2 bases and 3 bases, with 10 bases remaining between them. CDR3 loop: CASSLRQWDTEAFF. In DNA, the CDR3 is TGTGCCAGCAGCTTACGACAGTGGGACACTGAAGCTTTCTTT.

CDR3 sequence: CASSRQGSAYGYTF. CDR3 in DNA: TGTGCCAGCAGCCGACAGGGGTCGGCCTATGGCTACACCTTC. V usage is TRBV3-1 and J usage is TRBJ1-2, with 8 bases identical to TRBD1. Germline V CDR1 and CDR2: LGHDT, YNNKEL (reference sequence). The CDR3 has 14 residues. Trimming took 4 bases from V and 4 from J; bases not matched to a gene: 5.

This clonotype has ten or more counts. The rearrangement links TRBV12-3 or TRBV12-4 to TRBJ2-1, with TRBD2 as a possible D gene (6 bases). The germline V and J ends were trimmed by 5 bases and 5 bases, with 10 bases remaining between them. The CDR3 spans 13 residues. The CDR3 sequence: CASSLKRDNEQFF. The CDR3 DNA reads as TGTGCCAGCAGTCTGAAGCGGGACAATGAGCAGTTCTTC.

This clonotype was seen many times. V gene TRBV24-1 combines with J gene TRBJ2-1, with TRBD2 matching over 8 bases. V lost 3 bases, J lost 3 bases, and 6 bases stayed unmatched. Germline assignment: CDR1 KGHDR and CDR2 SFDVKD. This CDR3 contains 16 residues. The DNA for the CDR3 is TGTGCCACCAGTGATGTGGGACTAGGGATCTACAATGAGCAGTTCTTC. Protein product: CATSDVGLGIYNEQFF.

This clonotype was seen ten or more times. This chain uses TRBV28 with TRBJ1-1; no definite D call. This CDR3 spans 12 amino acids. Germline loops: CDR1 MDHEN, CDR2 SYDVKM. Trimming left V 1 base short and J 6 bases short, with 6 bases between. The CDR3 here is CASSLFVAEAFF. The CDR3 bases are TGTGCCAGCAGTTTATTCGTCGCTGAAGCTTTCTTT.

At least ten counts were recorded for this clonotype. V gene TRBV2 combines with J gene TRBJ2-7, with D perhaps matching TRBD1 (5 bases). V dropped 5 bases and J dropped 0 bases, with 11 bases sitting between them. CDR1 and CDR2 (germline): SNHLY, FYNNEI. This CDR3 has 14 amino acids. CDR3 in DNA: TGTGCCAGCAGTATCGACAGCTTCTCCTACGAGCAGTACTTC. It is translated as CASSIDSFSYEQYF.

This clonotype came up a few times. The chain recombines TRBV15 with TRBJ1-4; TRBD1 matches at 8 bases. The CDR3 is 14 amino acids. The ends lost 0 bases at V and 8 bases at J; junction bases unmatched: 2. Germline CDR1 and CDR2: LNHNV and YYDKDF (reference sequence). The CDR3 DNA reads as TGTGCCACCAGCAGAGATACAGGGGGAGAAAAACTGTTTTTT. It encodes CATSRDTGGEKLFF.

V and J are TRBV9 and TRBJ1-1; no reliable D call. The CDR3 has 13 amino acids. Germline V gene lookup returns CDR1 SGDLS and CDR2 YYNGEE. V dropped 0 bases and J dropped 4 bases, with 7 bases sitting between them. The CDR3 coding sequence is TGTGCCAGCAGCGTAGATTCACTCACTGAAGCTTTCTTT. Translation gives CASSVDSLTEAFF. The complete variable domain, with remaining parts taken from reference TRBV9 and TRBJ1-1, reads DSGVTQTPKHLITATGQRVTLRCSPRSGDLSVYWYQQSLDQGLQFLIQYYNGEERAKGNILERFSAQQFPDLHSELNLSSLELGDSALYFCASSVDSLTEAFFGQGTRLTVV.

This clonotype was seen more than once but under ten times. CDR3 sequence (DNA): TGTGCCAGCAGTTCCCCGAGACAGGGGGCCTACGAGCAGTACTTC. It yields the protein CASSSPRQGAYEQYF. V is TRBV28 and J is TRBJ2-7; TRBD1 matches 9 bases. The V gene's germline CDR1 is MDHEN and CDR2 SYDVKM. V lost 4 bases to trimming and J lost 2 bases; unmatched junction nucleotides: 6. This CDR3 region has 15 residues.

This chain links TRBV5-1 with TRBJ1-1; TRBD1 matches 9 bases. The CDR3 spans 16 residues. The germline CDR1 and CDR2 sequences are SGHRS and YFSETQ. The V and J ends lost 1 base and 3 bases, in that order; junction bases with no gene match: 7. The DNA of the CDR3 is TGCGCCAGCAGCTTGATCCCGGGACAGGGTGACACTGAAGCTTTCTTT. This gives the protein CASSLIPGQGDTEAFF.

V and J are TRBV28 and TRBJ1-3; D not certain. Trimming pared 5 bases from V and 2 bases from J, leaving 13 bases between. The CDR3 extends over 15 amino acids. CDR1 is MDHEN, CDR2 SYDVKM, per germline. The CDR3 coding sequence is TGTGCCAGCAGTCTACCCCAGACTACTGGAAACACCATATATTTT. This translates into CASSLPQTTGNTIYF.

This clonotype was counted many times. The V and J genes are TRBV6-2 or TRBV6-3 and TRBJ2-1, with D possibly called TRBD1 or TRBD2 (5 bases each). The CDR3 is 15 amino acids. CDR1 and CDR2 from the germline V gene are MNHEY and SVGEGT. With 5 bases removed from V and 2 bases from J, the gap between germline ends came to 13 bases. The DNA of the CDR3 is TGTGCCAGCAGTACCCTCCCGGGGCCCTACAATGAGCAGTTCTTC. This encodes CASSTLPGPYNEQFF.

The table lists this clonotype with many counts. The chain is built from TRBV13 and TRBJ2-1; TRBD1 aligns across 9 bases. CDR1 and CDR2 from the germline V gene are PRHDT and FYEKMQ (reference sequence). V shed 6 bases and J 7 bases; nucleotides not matched to a gene: 10. The CDR3 covers 15 residues. The DNA of the CDR3 is TGTGCCAGCAGATGGGGGGGACAGGGAAGGAATGAGCAGTTCTTC. Translation: CASRWGGQGRNEQFF. The whole variable domain, filled in from reference TRBV13 and TRBJ2-1, reads AAGVIQSPRHLIKEKRETATLKCYPIPRHDTVYWYQQGPGQDPQFLISFYEKMQSDKGSIPDRFSAQQFSDYHSELNMSSLELGDSALYFCASRWGGQGRNEQFFGPGTRLTVL.

This clonotype was seen at least ten times. The J gene is TRBJ2-3, the V gene TRBV7-2, with TRBD2 matching 9 bases. The V segment lost 4 bases and the J segment 3 bases; nucleotides outside the gene matches: 20. CDR1 and CDR2 from the germline V gene are SGHTA and FQGNSA. This CDR3 is 20 amino acids long. CDR3 region: CASSSPRGISAGGVTDTQYF. CDR3 coding DNA: TGTGCCAGCAGCTCCCCCAGGGGTATTTCGGCGGGGGGGGTTACAGATACGCAGTATTTT.